This entry concerns a single TCR beta chain. The clone's antigen remains unknown. No clone much larger than this one lies a single base away; base qualities are absent. For CDR1 and CDR2, the germline V gene lists SGHVS and FNYEAQ. V drops 1 base and J drops 6 bases, leaving 16 bases in between. Counted from cysteine to phenylalanine, this CDR3 has 16 amino acids. Only CDR3 DNA remains: 48 bases, in frame from the first base. This entry belongs to a study of blood T cell repertoires in COVID-19 (TCRdb year 2020). About the full investigation: Samples covering the acute and convalescent phases of COVID-19 were provided by collaborators in the United States, Italy and Spain. The material from the prospective study consisted of cDNA or gDNA derived from T cells, B-cell-depleted T cells, or PBMCs. Deeply sampled blood TCRbeta repertoires from subjects exposed to, actively infected with, or recovered from COVID-19 were included in the dataset. A freely available public database, intended as a resource for researchers studying the immune response to SARS-CoV-2, is where the repertoires were released. The samples were drawn from the first 160 participants of the ongoing ImmuneRACE study and from 1,254 subjects provided by 6 global collaborators. Sample metadata almost always included a de-identified subject ID, COVID-19 status, age in years and sex. Where available, HLA class I and class II types were taken from metadata supplied by the sample provider and were not determined by assay-based typing. Study-level results and caveats: Clinical and demographic metadata were provided uncurated, with the amount varying by source and participant.

At one collaborating source in Seattle, patients were enrolled during active infection and were followed longitudinally through the course of disease. Collaborating institutions collected whole blood in K2EDTA tubes following their own protocols. For TCRbeta analysis, collaborator samples were shipped as frozen whole blood, as isolated PBMCs, or as DNA extracted from either sample type. The immunoSEQ Assay, a bias-controlled multiplex PCR, was used to amplify TCRbeta CDR3 regions from genomic DNA. In the paper's pipeline: The number of nucleated cells in each sample was estimated by amplification of reference gene primers within the assay. To quantify the absolute abundance of each unique TCRbeta CDR3 rearrangement, sequence reads were collapsed and filtered. Productive Simpson clonality was computed per sample as the square root of Simpson's diversity index over productive rearrangements. TCRdb took this table from immuneACCESS and kept in-frame rearrangements with V and J called. Such tables lack part of the clones; where checked against another copy, unresolved V genes explain under half of the gap, and the rest is unexplained. V, J and clone size are taken as reported in that table, and D and trimming were inferred from the DNA itself. The sample table contains roughly 440,000 clones; only one count was recorded for around 88% of them. Jointly, the top ten make up over 10% of the sample.

The sample comprised peripheral blood. The clonotype comes from a woman aged 50 to 60 with COVID-19, enrolled during active disease. This chain joins TRBV7-6 to TRBJ1-5; D gene: possibly TRBD1, on 5 matching bases. At the DNA level, the sequence is TGTGCCAGCAGCTTAGGAAGTGAAGGGGTGGGTCAGCCCCAGCATTTT. It translates to CASSLGSEGVGQPQHF.